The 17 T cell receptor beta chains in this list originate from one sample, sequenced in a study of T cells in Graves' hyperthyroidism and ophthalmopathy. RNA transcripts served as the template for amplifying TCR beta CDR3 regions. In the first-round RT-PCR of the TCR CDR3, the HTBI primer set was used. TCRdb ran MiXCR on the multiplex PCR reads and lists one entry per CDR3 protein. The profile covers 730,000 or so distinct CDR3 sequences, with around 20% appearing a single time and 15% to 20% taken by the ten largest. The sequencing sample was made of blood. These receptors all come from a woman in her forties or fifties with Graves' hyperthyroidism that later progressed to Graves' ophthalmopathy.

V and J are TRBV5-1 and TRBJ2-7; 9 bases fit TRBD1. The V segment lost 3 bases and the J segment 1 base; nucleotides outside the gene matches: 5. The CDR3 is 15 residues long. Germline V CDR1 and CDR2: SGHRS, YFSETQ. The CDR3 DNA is TGCGCCAGCAGCTCCGGGACAGGGATTTCCTACGAGCAGTACTTC. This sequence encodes CASSSGTGISYEQYF.

CDR3 nucleotide sequence: TGTGCCACCAGTCCTCCGGGACCTTTCAATCAGCCCCAGCATTTT. It translates to CATSPPGPFNQPQHF. The J gene is TRBJ1-5, the V gene TRBV24-1; weak D call: TRBD1 (5 bases). CDR1 is KGHDR, CDR2 SFDVKD, per germline. V lost 6 bases, J lost 3 bases, and 14 bases lay in between. The CDR3 runs to 15 residues.

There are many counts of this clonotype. Here the CDR3 reads CSARDREGWIYGYTF. The CDR3 nucleotides read TGCAGTGCTAGAGATCGCGAGGGGTGGATATATGGCTACACCTTC. This chain uses TRBV20-1 with TRBJ1-2, with a weak D call TRBD1 (5 bases). V was trimmed by 0 bases and J by 5 bases, leaving 16 bases between them. Germline loops: CDR1 DFQATT, CDR2 SNEGSKA (reference sequence). CDR3 length equals 15 residues.

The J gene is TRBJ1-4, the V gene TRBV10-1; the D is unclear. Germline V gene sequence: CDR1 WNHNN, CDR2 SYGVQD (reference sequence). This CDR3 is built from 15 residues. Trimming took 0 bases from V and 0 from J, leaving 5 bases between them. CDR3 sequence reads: CASSESSATNEKLFF. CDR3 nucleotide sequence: TGCGCCAGCAGTGAGTCAAGTGCAACTAATGAAAAACTGTTTTTT.

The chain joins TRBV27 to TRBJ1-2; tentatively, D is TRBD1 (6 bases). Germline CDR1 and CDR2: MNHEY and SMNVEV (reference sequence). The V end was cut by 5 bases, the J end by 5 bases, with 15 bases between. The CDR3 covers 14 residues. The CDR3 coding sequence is TGTGCCAGCAGTCTACAGGGTGCGACGTATGGCTACACCTTC. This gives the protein CASSLQGATYGYTF.

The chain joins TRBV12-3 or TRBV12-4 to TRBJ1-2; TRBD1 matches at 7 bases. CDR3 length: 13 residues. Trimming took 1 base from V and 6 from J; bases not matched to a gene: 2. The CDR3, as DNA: TGTGCCAGCAGTTTAGGGACAGGAGATGGCTACACCTTC. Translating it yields CASSLGTGDGYTF.

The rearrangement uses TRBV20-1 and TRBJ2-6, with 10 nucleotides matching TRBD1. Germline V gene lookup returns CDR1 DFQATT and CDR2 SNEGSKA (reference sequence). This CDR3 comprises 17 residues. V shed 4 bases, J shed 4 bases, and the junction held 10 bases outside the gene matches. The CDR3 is CSAMILTGGFGANVLTF. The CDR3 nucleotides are TGCAGTGCTATGATCCTGACAGGGGGCTTCGGGGCCAACGTCCTGACTTTC.

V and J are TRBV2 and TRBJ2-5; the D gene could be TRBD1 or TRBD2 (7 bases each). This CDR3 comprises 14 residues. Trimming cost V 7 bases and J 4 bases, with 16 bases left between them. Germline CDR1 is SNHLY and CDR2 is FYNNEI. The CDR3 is CASTTGWEGETQYF. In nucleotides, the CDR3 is TGTGCCAGCACGACAGGGTGGGAGGGAGAGACCCAGTACTTC.

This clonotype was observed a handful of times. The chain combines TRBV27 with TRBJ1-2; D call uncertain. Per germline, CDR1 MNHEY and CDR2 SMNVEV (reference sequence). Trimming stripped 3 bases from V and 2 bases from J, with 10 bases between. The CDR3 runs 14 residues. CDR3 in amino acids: CASSFSRENYGYTF. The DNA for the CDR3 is TGTGCCAGCAGTTTCTCGCGGGAAAACTATGGCTACACCTTC.

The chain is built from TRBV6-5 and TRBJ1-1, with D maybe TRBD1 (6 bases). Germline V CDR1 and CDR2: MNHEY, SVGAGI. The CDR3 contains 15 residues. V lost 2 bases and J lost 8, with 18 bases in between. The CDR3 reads CASSYTMDRLGEAFF. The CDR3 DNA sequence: TGTGCCAGCAGTTACACCATGGACAGACTAGGGGAAGCTTTCTTT.

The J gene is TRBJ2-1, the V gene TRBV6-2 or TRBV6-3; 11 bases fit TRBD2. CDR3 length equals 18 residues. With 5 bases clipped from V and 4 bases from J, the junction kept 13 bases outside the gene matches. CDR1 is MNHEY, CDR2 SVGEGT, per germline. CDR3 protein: CASSPFLSGGATYNEQFF. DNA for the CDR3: TGTGCCAGCAGTCCCTTTCTTAGCGGGGGGGCTACTTACAATGAGCAGTTCTTC.

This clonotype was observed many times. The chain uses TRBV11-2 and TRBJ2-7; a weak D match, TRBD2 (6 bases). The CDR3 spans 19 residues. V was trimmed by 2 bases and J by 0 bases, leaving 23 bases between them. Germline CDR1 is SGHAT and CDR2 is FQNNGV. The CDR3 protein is CASSLSGKLAGYSSYEQYF. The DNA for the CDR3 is TGTGCCAGCAGCTTATCAGGGAAATTGGCGGGGTACTCCTCCTACGAGCAGTACTTC.

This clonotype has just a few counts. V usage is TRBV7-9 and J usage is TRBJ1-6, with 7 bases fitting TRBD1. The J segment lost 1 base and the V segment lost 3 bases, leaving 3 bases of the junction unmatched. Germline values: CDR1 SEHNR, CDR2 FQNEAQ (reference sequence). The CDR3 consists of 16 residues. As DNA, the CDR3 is TGTGCCAGCAGCTTCTCAGGGGGATCCTATAATTCACCCCTCCACTTT. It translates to CASSFSGGSYNSPLHF. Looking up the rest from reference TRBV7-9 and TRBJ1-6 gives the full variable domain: DTGVSQNPRHKITKRGQNVTFRCDPISEHNRLYWYRQTLGQGPEFLTYFQNEAQLEKSRLLSDRFSAERPKGSFSTLEIQRTEQGDSAMYLCASSFSGGSYNSPLHFGNGTRLTVT.

The CDR3 spells CASSPMSGGASNEQYF. The CDR3 DNA sequence: TGTGCCAGCAGCCCGATGAGCGGGGGGGCCTCGAACGAGCAGTACTTC. The V and J genes are TRBV3-1 and TRBJ2-7; 10 bases are a match to TRBD2. CDR1 is LGHDT, CDR2 YNNKEL, per germline (reference sequence). The CDR3 has 16 amino acids. V was clipped by 4 bases and J by 5 bases; unmatched bases: 11.

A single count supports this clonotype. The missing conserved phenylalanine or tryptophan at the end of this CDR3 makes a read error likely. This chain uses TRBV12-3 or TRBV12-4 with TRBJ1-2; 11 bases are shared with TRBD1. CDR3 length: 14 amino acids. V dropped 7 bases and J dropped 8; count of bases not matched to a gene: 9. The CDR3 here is CASTNFRDRGGYTL. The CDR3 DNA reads TGTGCCAGCACGAACTTCCGGGACAGGGGGGGCTACACCCTC.

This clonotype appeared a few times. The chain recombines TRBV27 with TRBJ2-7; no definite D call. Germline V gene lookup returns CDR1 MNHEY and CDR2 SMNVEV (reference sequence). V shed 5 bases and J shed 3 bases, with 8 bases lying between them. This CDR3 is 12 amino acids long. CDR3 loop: CASSTSRYEQYF. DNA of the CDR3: TGTGCCAGCAGTACATCACGCTACGAGCAGTACTTC.

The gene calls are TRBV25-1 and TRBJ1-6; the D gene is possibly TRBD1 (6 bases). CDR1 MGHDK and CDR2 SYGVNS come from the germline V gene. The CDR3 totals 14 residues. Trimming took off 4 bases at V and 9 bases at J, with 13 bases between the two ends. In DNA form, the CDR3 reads TGTGCCAGCAGTGGAGAGACGGGGGCTTCACCCCTCCACTTT. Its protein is CASSGETGASPLHF.